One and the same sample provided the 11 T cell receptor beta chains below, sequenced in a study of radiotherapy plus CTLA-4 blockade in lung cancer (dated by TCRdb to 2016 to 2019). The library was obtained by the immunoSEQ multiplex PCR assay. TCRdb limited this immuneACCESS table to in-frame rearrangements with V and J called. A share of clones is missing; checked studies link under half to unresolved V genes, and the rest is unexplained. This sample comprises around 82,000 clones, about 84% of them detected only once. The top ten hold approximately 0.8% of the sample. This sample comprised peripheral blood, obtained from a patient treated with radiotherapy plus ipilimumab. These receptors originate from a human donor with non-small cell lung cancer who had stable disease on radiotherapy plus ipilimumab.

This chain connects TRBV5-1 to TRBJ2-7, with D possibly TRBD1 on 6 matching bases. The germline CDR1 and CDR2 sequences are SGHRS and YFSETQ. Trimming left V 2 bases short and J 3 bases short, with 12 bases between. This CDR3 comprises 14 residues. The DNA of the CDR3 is TGCGCCAGCAGCTTCCAGGGGTCGGTCTACGAGCAGTACTTC. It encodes CASSFQGSVYEQYF.

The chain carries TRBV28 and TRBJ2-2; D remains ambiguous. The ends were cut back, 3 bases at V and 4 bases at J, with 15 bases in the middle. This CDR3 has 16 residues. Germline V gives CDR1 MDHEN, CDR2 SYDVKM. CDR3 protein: CASSFSPPLGTGELFF. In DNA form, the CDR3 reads TGTGCCAGCAGTTTTTCCCCTCCTTTAGGCACCGGGGAGCTGTTTTTT. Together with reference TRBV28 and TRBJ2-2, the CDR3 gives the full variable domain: DVKVTQSSRYLVKRTGEKVFLECVQDMDHENMFWYRQDPGLGLRLIYFSYDVKMKEKGDIPEGYSVSREKKERFSLILESASTNQTSMYLCASSFSPPLGTGELFFGEGSRLTVL.

The CDR3 DNA follows: TGCGCCAGCAGCCAGGGACAGAACACTGAAGCTTTCTTT. This codes for CASSQGQNTEAFF. The chain joins TRBV5-1 to TRBJ1-1; possibly TRBD1 for D (6 bases). Germline CDR1 and CDR2: SGHRS and YFSETQ. The CDR3 totals 13 residues. Trimming took 4 bases from V and 1 from J, leaving 8 bases between them.

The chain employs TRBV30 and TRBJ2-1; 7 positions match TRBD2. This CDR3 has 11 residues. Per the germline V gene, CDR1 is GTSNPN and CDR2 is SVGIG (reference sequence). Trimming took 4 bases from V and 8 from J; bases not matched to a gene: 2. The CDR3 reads CAWTSGYEQFF. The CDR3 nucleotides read TGTGCCTGGACTAGCGGCTATGAGCAGTTCTTC.

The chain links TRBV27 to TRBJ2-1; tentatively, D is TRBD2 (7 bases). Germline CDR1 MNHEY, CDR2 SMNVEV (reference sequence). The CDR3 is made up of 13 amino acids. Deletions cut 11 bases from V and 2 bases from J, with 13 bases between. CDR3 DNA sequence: TGTGCCGCCCGGGGGGCGACCTACAATGAGCAGTTCTTC. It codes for CAARGATYNEQFF.

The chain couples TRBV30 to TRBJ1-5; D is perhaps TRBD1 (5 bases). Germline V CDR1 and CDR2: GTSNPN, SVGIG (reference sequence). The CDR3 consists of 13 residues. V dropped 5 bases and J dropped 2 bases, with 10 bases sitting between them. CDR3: CAWDTQGNQPQHF. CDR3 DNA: TGTGCCTGGGATACACAGGGCAATCAGCCCCAGCATTTT.

The CDR3 protein is CASSGGRSYQETQYF. CDR3 in DNA: TGTGCCAGCAGCGGGGGGCGAAGCTACCAAGAGACCCAGTACTTC. The V and J genes are TRBV9 and TRBJ2-5; TRBD1 is a possible D gene (6 bases). The CDR3 is 15 residues long. CDR1 and CDR2 (germline): SGDLS, YYNGEE. V gave up 3 bases and J gave up 0 bases, with 12 bases separating them.

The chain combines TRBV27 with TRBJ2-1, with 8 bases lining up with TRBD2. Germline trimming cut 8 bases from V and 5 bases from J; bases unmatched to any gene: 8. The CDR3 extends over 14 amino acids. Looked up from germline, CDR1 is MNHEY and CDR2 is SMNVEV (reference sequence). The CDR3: CASHTGTSNNEQFF. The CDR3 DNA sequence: TGTGCCAGCCATACCGGGACTAGTAACAATGAGCAGTTCTTC.

The CDR3 spells CASSLNSGETQYF. CDR3 coding DNA: TGTGCCAGCAGCTTAAACTCCGGAGAGACCCAGTACTTC. This chain links TRBV11-2 with TRBJ2-5; no firm D call. Germline V gene data show CDR1 as SGHAT and CDR2 as FQNNGV. Deletions cut 2 bases from V and 4 bases from J, with 8 bases between. The CDR3 runs 13 residues.

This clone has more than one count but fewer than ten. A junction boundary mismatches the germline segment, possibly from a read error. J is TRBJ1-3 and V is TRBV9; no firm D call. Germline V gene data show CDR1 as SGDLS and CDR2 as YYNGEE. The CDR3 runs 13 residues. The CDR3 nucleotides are TGTGCCAGCGGCGTGACGTCTGGAAACACCATATATTTT. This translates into CASGVTSGNTIYF.

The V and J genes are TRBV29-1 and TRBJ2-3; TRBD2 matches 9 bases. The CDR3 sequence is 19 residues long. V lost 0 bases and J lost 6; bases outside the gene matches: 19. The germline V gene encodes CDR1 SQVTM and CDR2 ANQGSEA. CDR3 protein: CSVEDKKFWGRGGADTQYF. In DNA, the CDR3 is TGCAGCGTTGAAGATAAAAAATTTTGGGGGCGCGGGGGGGCGGATACGCAGTATTTT.